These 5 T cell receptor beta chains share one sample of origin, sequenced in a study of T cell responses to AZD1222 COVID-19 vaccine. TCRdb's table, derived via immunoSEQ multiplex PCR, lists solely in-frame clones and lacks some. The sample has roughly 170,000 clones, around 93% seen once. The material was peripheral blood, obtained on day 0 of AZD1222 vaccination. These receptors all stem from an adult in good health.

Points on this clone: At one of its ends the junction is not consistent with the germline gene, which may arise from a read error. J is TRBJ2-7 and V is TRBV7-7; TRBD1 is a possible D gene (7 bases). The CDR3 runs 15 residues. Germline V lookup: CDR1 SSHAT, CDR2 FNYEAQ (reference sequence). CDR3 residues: CASSLGQGGGYEQYF. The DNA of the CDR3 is TGTGCTAGCAGCTTAGGCCAGGGGGGTGGCTACGAGCAGTACTTC.

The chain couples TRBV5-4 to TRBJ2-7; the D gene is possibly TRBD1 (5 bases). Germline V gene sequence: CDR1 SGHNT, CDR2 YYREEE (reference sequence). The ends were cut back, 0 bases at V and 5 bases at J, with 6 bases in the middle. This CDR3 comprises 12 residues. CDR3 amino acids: CASSLGRDEQYF. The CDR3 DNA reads TGTGCCAGCAGCTTGGGCAGGGACGAGCAGTACTTC.

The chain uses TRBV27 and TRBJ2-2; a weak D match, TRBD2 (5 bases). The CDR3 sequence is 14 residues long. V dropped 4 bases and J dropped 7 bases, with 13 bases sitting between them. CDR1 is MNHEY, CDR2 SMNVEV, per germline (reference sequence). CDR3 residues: CASSSSRNYGELFF. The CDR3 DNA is TGTGCCAGCAGTTCTAGCAGAAACTACGGGGAGCTGTTTTTT.

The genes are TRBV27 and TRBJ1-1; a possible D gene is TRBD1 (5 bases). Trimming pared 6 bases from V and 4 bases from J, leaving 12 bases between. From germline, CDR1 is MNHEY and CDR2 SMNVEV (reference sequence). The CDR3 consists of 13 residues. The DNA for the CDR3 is TGTGCCAGCAGCCTGGGACGGTTCACTGAAGCTTTCTTT. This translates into CASSLGRFTEAFF.

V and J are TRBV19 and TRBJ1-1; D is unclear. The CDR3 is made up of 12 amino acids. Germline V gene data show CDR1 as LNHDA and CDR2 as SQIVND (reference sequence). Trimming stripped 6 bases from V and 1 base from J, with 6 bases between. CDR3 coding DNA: TGTGCCAGTAGCTTGGAGAACACTGAAGCTTTCTTT. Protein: CASSLENTEAFF.